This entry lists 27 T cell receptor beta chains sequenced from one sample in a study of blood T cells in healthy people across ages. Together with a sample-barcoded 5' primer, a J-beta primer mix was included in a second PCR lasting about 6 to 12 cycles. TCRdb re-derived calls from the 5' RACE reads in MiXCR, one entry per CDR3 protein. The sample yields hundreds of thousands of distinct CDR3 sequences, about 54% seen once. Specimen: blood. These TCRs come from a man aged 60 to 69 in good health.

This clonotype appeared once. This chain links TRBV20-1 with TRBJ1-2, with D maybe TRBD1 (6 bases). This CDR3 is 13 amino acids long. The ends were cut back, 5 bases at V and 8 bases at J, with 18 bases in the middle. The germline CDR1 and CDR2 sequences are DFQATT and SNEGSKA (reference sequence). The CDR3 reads CSAPMGGARGYTF. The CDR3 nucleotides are TGCAGTGCTCCGATGGGGGGCGCGAGGGGCTACACCTTC.

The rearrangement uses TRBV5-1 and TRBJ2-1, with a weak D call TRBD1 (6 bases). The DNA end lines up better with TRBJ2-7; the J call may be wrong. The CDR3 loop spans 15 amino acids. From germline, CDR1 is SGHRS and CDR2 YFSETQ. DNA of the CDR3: TGCGCCAGCAGCTTGGTGACAGGCTCCTACAATGAGCAGTACTTC. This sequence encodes CASSLVTGSYNEQYF.

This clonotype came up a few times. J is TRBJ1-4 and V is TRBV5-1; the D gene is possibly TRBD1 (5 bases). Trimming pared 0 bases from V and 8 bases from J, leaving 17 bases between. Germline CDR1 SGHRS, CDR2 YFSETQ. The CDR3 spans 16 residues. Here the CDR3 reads CASSLVLGEADEKLFF. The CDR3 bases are TGCGCCAGCAGCTTGGTCTTGGGGGAAGCAGACGAAAAACTGTTTTTT.

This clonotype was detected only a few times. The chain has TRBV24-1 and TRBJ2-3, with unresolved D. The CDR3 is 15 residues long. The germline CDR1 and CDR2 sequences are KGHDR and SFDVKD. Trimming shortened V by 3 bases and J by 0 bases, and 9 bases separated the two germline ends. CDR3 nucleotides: TGTGCCACCAGTGATCGGCATCTCAGCACAGATACGCAGTATTTT. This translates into CATSDRHLSTDTQYF.

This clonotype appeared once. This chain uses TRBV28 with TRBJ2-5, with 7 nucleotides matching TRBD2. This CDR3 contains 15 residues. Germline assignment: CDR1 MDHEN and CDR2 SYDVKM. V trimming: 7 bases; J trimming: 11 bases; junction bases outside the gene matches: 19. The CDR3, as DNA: TGTGCCAGCAATCCAGCGGGGAGCTCCTACAATGAGCAGTACTTC. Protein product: CASNPAGSSYNEQYF. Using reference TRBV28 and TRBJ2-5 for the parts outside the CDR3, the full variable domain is DVKVTQSSRYLVKRTGEKVFLECVQDMDHENMFWYRQDPGLGLRLIYFSYDVKMKEKGDIPEGYSVSREKKERFSLILESASTNQTSMYLCASNPAGSSYNEQYFGPGTRLLVL.

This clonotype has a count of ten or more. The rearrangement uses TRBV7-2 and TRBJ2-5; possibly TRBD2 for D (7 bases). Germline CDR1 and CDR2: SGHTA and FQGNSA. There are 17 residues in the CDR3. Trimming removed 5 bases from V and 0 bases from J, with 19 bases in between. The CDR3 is CASSPGSRGGYQETQYF. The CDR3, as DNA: TGTGCCAGCAGCCCGGGTAGTAGGGGGGGCTACCAAGAGACCCAGTACTTC.

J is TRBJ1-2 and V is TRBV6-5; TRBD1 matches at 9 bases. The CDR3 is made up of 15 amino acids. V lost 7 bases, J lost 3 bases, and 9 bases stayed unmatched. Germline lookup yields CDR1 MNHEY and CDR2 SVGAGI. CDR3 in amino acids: CASKMTGGGHYGYTF. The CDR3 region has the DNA TGTGCCAGCAAGATGACAGGGGGTGGACACTATGGCTACACCTTC.

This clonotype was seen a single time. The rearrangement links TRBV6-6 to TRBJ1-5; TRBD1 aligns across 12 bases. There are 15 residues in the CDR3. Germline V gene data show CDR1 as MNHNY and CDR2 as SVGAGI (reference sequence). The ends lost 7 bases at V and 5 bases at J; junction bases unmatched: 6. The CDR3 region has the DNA TGTGCCAGCACCCAGGGACAGGGGGCACATCAGCCCCAGCATTTT. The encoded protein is CASTQGQGAHQPQHF.

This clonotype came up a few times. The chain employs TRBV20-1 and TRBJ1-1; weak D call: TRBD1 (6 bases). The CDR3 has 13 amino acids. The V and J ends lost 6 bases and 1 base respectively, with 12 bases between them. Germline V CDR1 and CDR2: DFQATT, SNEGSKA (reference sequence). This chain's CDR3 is CSATQGTNTEAFF. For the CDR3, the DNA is TGCAGTGCAACGCAGGGGACGAACACTGAAGCTTTCTTT.

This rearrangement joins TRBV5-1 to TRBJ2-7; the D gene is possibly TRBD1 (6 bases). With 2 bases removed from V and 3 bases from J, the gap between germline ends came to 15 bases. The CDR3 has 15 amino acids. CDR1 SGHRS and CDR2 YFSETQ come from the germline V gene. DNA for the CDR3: TGCGCCAGCAGCTTTGGGCAGGGGATAGGCTACGAGCAGTACTTC. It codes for CASSFGQGIGYEQYF.

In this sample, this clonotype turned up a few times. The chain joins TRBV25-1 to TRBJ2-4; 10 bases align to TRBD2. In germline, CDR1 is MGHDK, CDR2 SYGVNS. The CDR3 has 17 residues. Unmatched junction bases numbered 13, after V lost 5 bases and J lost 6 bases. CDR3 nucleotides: TGTGCCAGCAGTTTAGGGGCGACTAGCGGGCGAGGAAACATTCAGTACTTC. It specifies CASSLGATSGRGNIQYF.

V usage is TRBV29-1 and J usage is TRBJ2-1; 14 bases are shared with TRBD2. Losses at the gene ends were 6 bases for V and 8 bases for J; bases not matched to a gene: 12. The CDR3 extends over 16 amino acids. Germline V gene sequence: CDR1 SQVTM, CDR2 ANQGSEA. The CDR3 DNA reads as TGCAGCGTCCTAGGACTAGCGGGGGGCCCCGCGGATGAGCAGTTCTTC. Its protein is CSVLGLAGGPADEQFF.

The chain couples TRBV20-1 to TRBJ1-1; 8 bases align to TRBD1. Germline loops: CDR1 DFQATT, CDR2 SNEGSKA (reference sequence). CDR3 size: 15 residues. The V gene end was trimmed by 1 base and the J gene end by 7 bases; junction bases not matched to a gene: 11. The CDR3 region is CSARGGGQGLGEAFF. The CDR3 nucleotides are TGCAGTGCTAGAGGTGGCGGACAGGGTCTCGGTGAAGCTTTCTTT.

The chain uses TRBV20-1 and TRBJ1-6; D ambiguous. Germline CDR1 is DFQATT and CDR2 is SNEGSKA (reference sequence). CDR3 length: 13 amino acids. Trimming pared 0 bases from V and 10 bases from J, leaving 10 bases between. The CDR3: CSARDYSISPLHF. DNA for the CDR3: TGCAGTGCTAGAGATTATTCGATATCACCCCTCCACTTT.

CDR3 nucleotides: TGTGCCAGCAGCATGGGACAGAACACCGGGGAGCTGTTTTTT. Amino acid sequence: CASSMGQNTGELFF. The V gene is TRBV28, the J gene TRBJ2-2, with D possibly being TRBD1 (6 bases). V was shortened by 6 bases and J by 1 base, with 9 bases between the two germline ends. Germline V CDR1 and CDR2: MDHEN, SYDVKM. The CDR3 has 14 residues. The complete variable domain, with remaining parts taken from reference TRBV28 and TRBJ2-2, reads DVKVTQSSRYLVKRTGEKVFLECVQDMDHENMFWYRQDPGLGLRLIYFSYDVKMKEKGDIPEGYSVSREKKERFSLILESASTNQTSMYLCASSMGQNTGELFFGEGSRLTVL.

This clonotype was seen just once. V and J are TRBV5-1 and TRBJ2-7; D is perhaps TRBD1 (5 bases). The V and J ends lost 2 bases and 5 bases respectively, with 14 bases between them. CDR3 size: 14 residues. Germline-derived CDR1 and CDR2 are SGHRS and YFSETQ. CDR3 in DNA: TGCGCCAGCAGCTTCCAGGGCACTGGGAACGAGCAGTACTTC. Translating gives CASSFQGTGNEQYF.

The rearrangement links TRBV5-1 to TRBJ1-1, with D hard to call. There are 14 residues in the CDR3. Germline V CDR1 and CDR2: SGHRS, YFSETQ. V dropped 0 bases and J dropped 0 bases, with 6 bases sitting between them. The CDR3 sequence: CASSLVSLNTEAFF. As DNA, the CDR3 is TGCGCCAGCAGCTTGGTGAGTTTGAACACTGAAGCTTTCTTT. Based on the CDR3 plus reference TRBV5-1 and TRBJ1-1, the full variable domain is KAGVTQTPRYLIKTRGQQVTLSCSPISGHRSVSWYQQTPGQGLQFLFEYFSETQRNKGNFPGRFSGRQFSNSRSEMNVSTLELGDSALYLCASSLVSLNTEAFFGQGTRLTVV.

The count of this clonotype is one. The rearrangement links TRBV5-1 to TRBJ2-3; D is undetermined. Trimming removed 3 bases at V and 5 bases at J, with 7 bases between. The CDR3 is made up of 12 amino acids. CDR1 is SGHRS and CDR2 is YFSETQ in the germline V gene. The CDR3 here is CASSYGEDTQYF. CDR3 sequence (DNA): TGCGCCAGCAGCTACGGTGAAGATACGCAGTATTTT.

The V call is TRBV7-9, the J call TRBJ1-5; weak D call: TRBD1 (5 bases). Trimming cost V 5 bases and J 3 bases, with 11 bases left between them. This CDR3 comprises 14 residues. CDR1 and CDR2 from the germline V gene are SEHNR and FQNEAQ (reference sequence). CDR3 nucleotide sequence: TGTGCCAGCAGCCAAGGCGGGGCCAATCAGCCCCAGCATTTT. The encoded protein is CASSQGGANQPQHF.

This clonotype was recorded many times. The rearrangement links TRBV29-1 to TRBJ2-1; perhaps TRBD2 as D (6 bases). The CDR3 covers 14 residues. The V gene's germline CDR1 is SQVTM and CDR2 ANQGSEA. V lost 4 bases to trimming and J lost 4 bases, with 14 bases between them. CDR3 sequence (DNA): TGCAGCGTTGGTCACGGGGGAGCGTACAATGAGCAGTTCTTC. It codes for CSVGHGGAYNEQFF.

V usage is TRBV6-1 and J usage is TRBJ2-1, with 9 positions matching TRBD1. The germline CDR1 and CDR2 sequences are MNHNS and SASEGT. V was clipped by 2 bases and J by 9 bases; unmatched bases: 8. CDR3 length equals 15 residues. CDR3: CASSERGQGYREQFF. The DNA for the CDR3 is TGTGCCAGCAGTGAACGGGGACAGGGTTATCGTGAGCAGTTCTTC.

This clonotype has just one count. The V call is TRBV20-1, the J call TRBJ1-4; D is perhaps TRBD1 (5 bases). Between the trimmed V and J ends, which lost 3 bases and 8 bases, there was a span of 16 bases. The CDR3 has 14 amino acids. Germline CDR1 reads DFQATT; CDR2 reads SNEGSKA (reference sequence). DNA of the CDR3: TGCAGTGCTAGGGGGGAGACCCGCGGCGAAAAACTGTTTTTT. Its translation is CSARGETRGEKLFF.

The CDR3 reads CASSHANGVSGYTF. The DNA for the CDR3 is TGTGCCAGCAGTCACGCCAATGGGGTCAGTGGCTACACCTTC. The rearrangement links TRBV12-3 or TRBV12-4 to TRBJ1-2; D is ambiguous. This CDR3 spans 14 amino acids. V was clipped by 5 bases and J by 7 bases, with 17 bases between them.

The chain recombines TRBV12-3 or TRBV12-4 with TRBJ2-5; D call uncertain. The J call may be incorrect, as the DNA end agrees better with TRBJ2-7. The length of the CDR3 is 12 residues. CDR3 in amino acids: CASSLKGYEQYF. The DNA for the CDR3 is TGTGCCAGCAGTTTGAAGGGCTACGAGCAGTACTTC.

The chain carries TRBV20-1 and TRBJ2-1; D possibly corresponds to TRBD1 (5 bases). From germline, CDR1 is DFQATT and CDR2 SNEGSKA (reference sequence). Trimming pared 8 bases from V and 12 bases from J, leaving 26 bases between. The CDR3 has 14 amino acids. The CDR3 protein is CSPTPGHMNTGQFF. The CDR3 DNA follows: TGCAGTCCAACCCCAGGACACATGAACACTGGGCAGTTCTTC.

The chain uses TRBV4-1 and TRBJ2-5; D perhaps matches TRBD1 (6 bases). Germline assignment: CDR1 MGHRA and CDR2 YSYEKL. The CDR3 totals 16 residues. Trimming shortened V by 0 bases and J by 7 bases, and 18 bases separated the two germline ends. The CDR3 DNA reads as TGCGCCAGCAGCCAAGATCAAACGTACAGGGTAGGGACCCAGTACTTC. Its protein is CASSQDQTYRVGTQYF.

Written as DNA, the CDR3 is TGTGCCAGCAGCGTAGAGTTCCGGCCTCCCGGGGATACGCAGTATTTT. It is translated as CASSVEFRPPGDTQYF. The chain carries TRBV9 and TRBJ2-3; unclear D gene. The germline CDR1 and CDR2 sequences are SGDLS and YYNGEE. The CDR3 runs to 16 residues. Trimming cost V 0 bases and J 6 bases, with 17 bases left between them.